The 22 T cell receptor beta chains below were found in one sample sequenced in a study of chemoradiotherapy in HPV16-positive cancers. Libraries were prepared by immunoSEQ multiplex PCR; TCRdb keeps only in-frame clonotypes and omits some of them. The sample has more than 13,000 clones; 88% are singletons. The sample here was blood, taken from a patient who underwent chemoradiotherapy. The receptors were gathered from a human donor with HPV-associated anogenital cancer.

This clone was seen only once. The rearrangement links TRBV19 to TRBJ2-1; tentatively, D is TRBD1 or TRBD2 (5 bases each). V lost 9 bases and J 4 bases, leaving 13 bases between the germline ends. CDR1 and CDR2 (germline): LNHDA, SQIVND (reference sequence). This CDR3 comprises 13 residues. This CDR3 is CASEGLGYNEQFF. The CDR3 DNA sequence: TGTGCCAGCGAGGGGTTAGGGTACAATGAGCAGTTCTTC. Combining the CDR3 with reference TRBV19 and TRBJ2-1 gives the whole variable domain DGGITQSPKYLFRKEGQNVTLSCEQNLNHDAMYWYRQDPGQGLRLIYYSQIVNDFQKGDIAEGYSVSREKKESFPLTVTSAQKNPTAFYLCASEGLGYNEQFFGPGTRLTVL.

The chain links TRBV19 to TRBJ1-1; D not resolved. Germline CDR1 LNHDA, CDR2 SQIVND (reference sequence). The germline V and J ends were trimmed by 4 bases and 0 bases, with 12 bases remaining between them. CDR3 length: 15 residues. CDR3 sequence: CASSSRWQLNTEAFF. CDR3 nucleotide sequence: TGTGCCAGTAGTAGCCGATGGCAGTTGAACACTGAAGCTTTCTTT.

The chain recombines TRBV4-1 with TRBJ1-2; no clear D. The V gene lost 4 bases and the J gene lost 8 bases, with 17 bases spanning the gap. Germline CDR1 reads MGHRA; CDR2 reads YSYEKL. The CDR3 contains 14 residues. CDR3 protein: CASSPSLMEGGYTF. The CDR3 DNA reads as TGCGCCAGCAGCCCCTCCTTAATGGAGGGAGGCTACACCTTC.

This chain links TRBV27 with TRBJ2-1; the D call may be TRBD1 or TRBD2 (5 bases each). CDR3 length: 16 residues. V was cut by 6 bases and J by 3 bases, with 18 bases left in between. Germline V CDR1 and CDR2: MNHEY, SMNVEV (reference sequence). The CDR3 here is CASSPPVGTHYNEQFF. The DNA for the CDR3 is TGTGCCAGCAGCCCGCCTGTGGGGACCCACTACAATGAGCAGTTCTTC.

The V call is TRBV2, the J call TRBJ1-2, with D maybe TRBD1 (5 bases). The CDR3 runs 12 residues. Trimming left V 7 bases short and J 4 bases short, with 10 bases between. The germline gives CDR1 SNHLY, CDR2 FYNNEI. CDR3 bases: TGTGCCAGCAATCAGGGACTCTATGGCTACACCTTC. Protein sequence: CASNQGLYGYTF.

V gene TRBV19 combines with J gene TRBJ2-2, with 10 bases that match TRBD2. With 6 bases clipped from V and 2 bases from J, the junction kept 6 bases outside the gene matches. This CDR3 comprises 16 residues. Germline values: CDR1 LNHDA, CDR2 SQIVND (reference sequence). In nucleotides, the CDR3 is TGTGCCAGTAGGATTTCTAGCGGGGGTAACACCGGGGAGCTGTTTTTT. The encoded protein is CASRISSGGNTGELFF.

The rearrangement links TRBV7-9 to TRBJ1-4; 9 bases line up with TRBD1. The trim removed 1 base at V and 6 bases at J, leaving 3 bases unmatched. Germline V gene lookup returns CDR1 SEHNR and CDR2 FQNEAQ (reference sequence). The CDR3 is 15 residues long. CDR3 amino acids: CASSLEGQGHEKLFF. DNA of the CDR3: TGTGCCAGCAGCTTAGAGGGACAGGGTCATGAAAAACTGTTTTTT.

The chain couples TRBV6-4 to TRBJ2-3; D remains unclear. The CDR3 has 15 residues. In germline, CDR1 is MRHNA, CDR2 SNTAGT. V gave up 0 bases and J gave up 5 bases, with 12 bases separating them. CDR3 protein: CASSDSNSGVDTQYF. CDR3 sequence (DNA): TGTGCCAGCAGTGACTCGAATAGTGGAGTAGATACGCAGTATTTT.

The rearrangement links TRBV15 to TRBJ2-3; 9 bases agree with TRBD2. V lost 5 bases, J lost 4 bases, and 7 bases stayed unmatched. Germline V gene data show CDR1 as LNHNV and CDR2 as YYDKDF (reference sequence). The length of the CDR3 is 15 residues. DNA for the CDR3: TGTGCCACCAGCGGCGTTAGCGGGGGTCCAGATACGCAGTATTTT. It codes for CATSGVSGGPDTQYF.

The V call is TRBV7-9, the J call TRBJ2-3, with 9 positions matching TRBD1. There are 16 residues in the CDR3. The V gene end was trimmed by 4 bases and the J gene end by 1 base; junction bases not matched to a gene: 6. Germline-derived CDR1 and CDR2 are SEHNR and FQNEAQ (reference sequence). DNA for the CDR3: TGTGCCAGCAGCTCGGGACAGGGTGGGGGCACAGATACGCAGTATTTT. Amino acid sequence: CASSSGQGGGTDTQYF.

The rearrangement uses TRBV7-9 and TRBJ2-2; D unclear. The CDR3 extends over 15 amino acids. The germline V gene encodes CDR1 SEHNR and CDR2 FQNEAQ (reference sequence). V was trimmed by 5 bases and J by 0 bases, leaving 10 bases between them. The CDR3 DNA follows: TGTGCCAGCAGCAAATACACTACGAACACCGGGGAGCTGTTTTTT. Its protein is CASSKYTTNTGELFF.

V is TRBV2 and J is TRBJ2-2; 8 nucleotides agree with TRBD2. J was trimmed by 4 bases and V by 7 bases; bases with no gene match: 5. The CDR3 covers 14 residues. Germline V gives CDR1 SNHLY, CDR2 FYNNEI. The CDR3 region is CASIIRGGTGELFF. In DNA, the CDR3 is TGTGCCAGCATAATCCGGGGGGGCACCGGGGAGCTGTTTTTT. The complete variable domain, with remaining parts taken from reference TRBV2 and TRBJ2-2, reads EPEVTQTPSHQVTQMGQEVILRCVPISNHLYFYWYRQILGQKVEFLVSFYNNEISEKSEIFDDQFSVERPDGSNFTLKIRSTKLEDSAMYFCASIIRGGTGELFFGEGSRLTVL.

This chain connects TRBV28 to TRBJ2-7, with 10 positions matching TRBD2. Germline lookup yields CDR1 MDHEN and CDR2 SYDVKM. The junction had 11 bases not matched to a gene; V was cut back by 4 bases and J by 2 bases. There are 17 residues in the CDR3. CDR3 coding DNA: TGTGCCAGCAGTTCCTCCCGCGGGACTAGCGTGACCTACGAGCAGTACTTC. Its translation: CASSSSRGTSVTYEQYF.

This chain links TRBV28 with TRBJ2-5; tentative D call: TRBD1 (5 bases). Germline V lookup: CDR1 MDHEN, CDR2 SYDVKM. The germline V and J ends were trimmed by 10 bases and 0 bases, with 18 bases remaining between them. The CDR3 is 15 amino acids. DNA of the CDR3: TGTGCCACCAATCCTCAGGGTGGGGACCAAGAGACCCAGTACTTC. This sequence encodes CATNPQGGDQETQYF.

The chain couples TRBV9 to TRBJ1-4; TRBD1 matches 8 bases. The V and J ends lost 4 bases and 0 bases, in that order; junction bases with no gene match: 11. The germline CDR1 and CDR2 sequences are SGDLS and YYNGEE. There are 18 residues in the CDR3. DNA of the CDR3: TGTGCCAGCAGCCCCCGGGACAGGCTTTATGCAACTAATGAAAAACTGTTTTTT. Translation gives CASSPRDRLYATNEKLFF.

The sample holds a few counts of this clone. V and J are TRBV6-5 and TRBJ1-6, with D uncertain. This CDR3 spans 14 amino acids. Germline V gene sequence: CDR1 MNHEY, CDR2 SVGAGI. V was pared by 5 bases and J by 8 bases, with 13 bases between. CDR3 bases: TGTGCCAGCAGTGCCTCGCGACGGGATTCACCCCTCCACTTT. Its protein is CASSASRRDSPLHF.

CDR3 bases: TGCGCCAGCAGCCCTAGCGGGAGAGGCTACGAGCAGTACTTC. Translation gives CASSPSGRGYEQYF. The J gene is TRBJ2-7, the V gene TRBV5-1; 10 bases agree with TRBD2. Germline V gives CDR1 SGHRS, CDR2 YFSETQ. This CDR3 region has 14 residues. J lost 3 bases, V lost 4 bases, and 4 bases had no gene match.

The chain links TRBV30 to TRBJ1-6; 8 bases are shared with TRBD1. The CDR3 spans 15 residues. The V and J ends lost 5 bases and 10 bases, in that order; junction bases with no gene match: 13. Germline V gene data show CDR1 as GTSNPN and CDR2 as SVGIG (reference sequence). The CDR3 nucleotides read TGTGCCTGGGGAGTGCTGGGGACAGGTGTGTCACCCCTCCACTTT. It encodes CAWGVLGTGVSPLHF. Looking up the rest from reference TRBV30 and TRBJ1-6 gives the full variable domain: SQTIHQWPATLVQPVGSPLSLECTVEGTSNPNLYWYRQAAGRGLQLLFYSVGIGQISSEVPQNLSASRPQDRQFILSSKKLLLSDSGFYLCAWGVLGTGVSPLHFGNGTRLTVT.

The V and J genes are TRBV6-1 and TRBJ2-5; possibly TRBD1 for D (5 bases). CDR3 length: 15 residues. CDR1 is MNHNS and CDR2 is SASEGT in the germline V gene. With 6 bases removed from V and 3 bases from J, the gap between germline ends came to 17 bases. The CDR3 nucleotides are TGTGCCAGCAGGGATCTACACTCAGGGAAAGAGACCCAGTACTTC. It translates to CASRDLHSGKETQYF.

V usage is TRBV4-1 and J usage is TRBJ2-1; D gene uncertain. Germline V gene sequence: CDR1 MGHRA, CDR2 YSYEKL. V lost 4 bases and J lost 8, with 12 bases in between. The CDR3 has 13 residues. The CDR3 region has the DNA TGCGCCAGCAGCCCTCCGGGCGGCGATGAGCAGTTCTTC. Protein product: CASSPPGGDEQFF.

The chain uses TRBV29-1 and TRBJ2-7, with 7 bases that match TRBD2. The ends lost 2 bases at V and 0 bases at J; junction bases unmatched: 4. Germline-derived CDR1 and CDR2 are SQVTM and ANQGSEA. This CDR3 comprises 14 residues. The CDR3 loop reads CSVEREGNSYEQYF. CDR3 nucleotide sequence: TGCAGCGTTGAAAGGGAGGGTAACTCCTACGAGCAGTACTTC.

The V and J genes are TRBV5-1 and TRBJ1-6; tentatively, D is TRBD1 (5 bases). The germline V gene has CDR1 SGHRS and CDR2 YFSETQ. Trimming took 4 bases from V and 5 from J, leaving 7 bases between them. The CDR3 covers 13 residues. CDR3: CASSPGHNSPLHF. The CDR3 region has the DNA TGCGCCAGCAGCCCGGGGCATAATTCACCCCTCCACTTT.